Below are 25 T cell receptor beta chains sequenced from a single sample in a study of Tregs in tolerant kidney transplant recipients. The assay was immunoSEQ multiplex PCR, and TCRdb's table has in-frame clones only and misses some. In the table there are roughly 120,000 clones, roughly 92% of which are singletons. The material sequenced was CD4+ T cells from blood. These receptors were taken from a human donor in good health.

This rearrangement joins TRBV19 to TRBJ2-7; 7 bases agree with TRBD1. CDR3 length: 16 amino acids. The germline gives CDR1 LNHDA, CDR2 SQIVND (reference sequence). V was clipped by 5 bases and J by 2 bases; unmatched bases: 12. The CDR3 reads CASSATRGRGPYEQYF. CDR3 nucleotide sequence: TGTGCCAGTAGTGCAACCAGGGGAAGGGGGCCCTACGAGCAGTACTTC.

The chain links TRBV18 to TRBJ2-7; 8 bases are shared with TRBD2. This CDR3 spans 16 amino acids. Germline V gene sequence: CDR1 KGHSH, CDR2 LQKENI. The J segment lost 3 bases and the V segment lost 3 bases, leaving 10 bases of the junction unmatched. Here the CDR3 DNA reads TGTGCCAGCTCACCTAGAGCGGGGGTTTCAATCTACGAGCAGTACTTC. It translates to CASSPRAGVSIYEQYF.

The DNA of the CDR3 is TGTGCCAGCAGTTCCGGAGCGGGTTACAATGAGCAGTTCTTC. Its translation is CASSSGAGYNEQFF. V and J are TRBV27 and TRBJ2-1; maybe TRBD2 (6 bases). Germline values: CDR1 MNHEY, CDR2 SMNVEV (reference sequence). There are 14 residues in the CDR3. Trimming took 4 bases from V and 4 from J, leaving 11 bases between them.

CDR3 sequence (DNA): TGTGCCAGCAGCTTCCCCCCGGGAGCGGCTTTCTACAATGAGCAGTTCTTC. As protein: CASSFPPGAAFYNEQFF. The chain is built from TRBV7-6 and TRBJ2-1, with D maybe TRBD2 (6 bases). The CDR3 is 17 amino acids. The germline V and J ends were trimmed by 3 bases and 3 bases, with 18 bases remaining between them. Germline lookup yields CDR1 SGHVS and CDR2 FNYEAQ.

Here the CDR3 DNA reads TGCGCCAGCAGCTTGGTGGGGGGCGGCGTCACTGAAGCTTTCTTT. This encodes CASSLVGGGVTEAFF. The chain uses TRBV5-1 and TRBJ1-1, with D tentatively TRBD1 (6 bases). The CDR3 consists of 15 residues. Per germline, CDR1 SGHRS and CDR2 YFSETQ. V was pared by 0 bases and J by 4 bases, with 13 bases between.

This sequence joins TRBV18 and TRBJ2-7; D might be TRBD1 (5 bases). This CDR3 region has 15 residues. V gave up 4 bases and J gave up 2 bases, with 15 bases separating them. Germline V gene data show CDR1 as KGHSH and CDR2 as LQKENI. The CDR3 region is CASSLSTGTTYEQYF. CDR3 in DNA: TGTGCCAGCTCACTTTCCACAGGAACCACCTACGAGCAGTACTTC. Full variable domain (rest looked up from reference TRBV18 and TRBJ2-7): NAGVMQNPRHLVRRRGQEARLRCSPMKGHSHVYWYRQLPEEGLKFMVYLQKENIIDESGMPKERFSAEFPKEGPSILRIQQVVRGDSAAYFCASSLSTGTTYEQYFGPGTRLTVT.

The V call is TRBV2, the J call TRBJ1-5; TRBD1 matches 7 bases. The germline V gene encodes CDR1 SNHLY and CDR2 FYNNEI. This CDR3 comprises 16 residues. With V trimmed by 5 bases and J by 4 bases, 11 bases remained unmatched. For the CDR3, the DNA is TGTGCCAGCAGTTTCCGACAGGGCGGGGGTAATCAGCCCCAGCATTTT. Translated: CASSFRQGGGNQPQHF.

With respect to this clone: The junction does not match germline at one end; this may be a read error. The CDR3 loop reads CASSAQGSSNSPLHF. Here the CDR3 DNA reads TGTGCCAGCAGCGCCCAGGGCTCCTCTAATTCACCCCTCCACTTT. V is TRBV2 and J is TRBJ1-6; D is perhaps TRBD1 (5 bases). Germline V gene sequence: CDR1 SNHLY, CDR2 FYNNEI. There are 15 residues in the CDR3.

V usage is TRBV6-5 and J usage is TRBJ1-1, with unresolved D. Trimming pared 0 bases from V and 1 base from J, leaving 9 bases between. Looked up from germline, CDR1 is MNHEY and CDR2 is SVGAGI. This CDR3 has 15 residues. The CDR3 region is CASSYSVAGNTEAFF. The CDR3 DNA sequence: TGTGCCAGCAGTTACTCTGTGGCGGGGAACACTGAAGCTTTCTTT.

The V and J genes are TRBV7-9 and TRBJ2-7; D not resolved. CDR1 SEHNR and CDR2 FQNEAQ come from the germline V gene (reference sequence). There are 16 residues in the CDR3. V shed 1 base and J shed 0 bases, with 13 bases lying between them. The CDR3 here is CASSLDRWGSSYEQYF. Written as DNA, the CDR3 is TGTGCCAGCAGCTTAGATCGCTGGGGAAGCTCCTACGAGCAGTACTTC.

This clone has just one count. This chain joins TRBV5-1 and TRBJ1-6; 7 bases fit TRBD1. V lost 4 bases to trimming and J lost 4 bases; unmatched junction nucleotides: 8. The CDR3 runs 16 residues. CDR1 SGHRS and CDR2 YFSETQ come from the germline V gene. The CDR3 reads CASSEQGSAYNSPLHF. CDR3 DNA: TGCGCCAGCAGCGAACAGGGGAGTGCGTATAATTCACCCCTCCACTTT.

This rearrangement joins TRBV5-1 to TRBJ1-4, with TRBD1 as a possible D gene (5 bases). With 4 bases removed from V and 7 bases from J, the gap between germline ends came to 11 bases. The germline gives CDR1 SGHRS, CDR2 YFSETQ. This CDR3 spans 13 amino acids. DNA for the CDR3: TGCGCCAGCAGCGTAGGGGTGGCTGAAAAACTGTTTTTT. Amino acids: CASSVGVAEKLFF.

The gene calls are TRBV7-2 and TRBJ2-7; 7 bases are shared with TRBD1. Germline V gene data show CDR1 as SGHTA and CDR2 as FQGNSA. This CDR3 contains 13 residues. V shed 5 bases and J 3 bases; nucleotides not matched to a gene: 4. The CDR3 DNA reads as TGTGCCAGCAGCCGGGACAGAGGCTACGAGCAGTACTTC. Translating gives CASSRDRGYEQYF.

Here the CDR3 reads CASSLGKDATYEQYF. The CDR3 DNA reads TGTGCCAGCAGCTTGGGGAAGGATGCTACCTACGAGCAGTACTTC. The rearrangement joins TRBV5-4 to TRBJ2-7; D is uncertain. CDR1 SGHNT and CDR2 YYREEE come from the germline V gene (reference sequence). The CDR3 is made up of 15 amino acids. Trimming removed 0 bases from V and 2 bases from J, with 12 bases in between.

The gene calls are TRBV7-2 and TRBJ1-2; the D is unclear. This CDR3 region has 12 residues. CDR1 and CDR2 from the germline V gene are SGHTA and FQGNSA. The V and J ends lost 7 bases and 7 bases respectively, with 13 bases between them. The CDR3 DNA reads TGTGCCAGCACCCCCTCCTGGGGTGGCTACACCTTC. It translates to CASTPSWGGYTF.

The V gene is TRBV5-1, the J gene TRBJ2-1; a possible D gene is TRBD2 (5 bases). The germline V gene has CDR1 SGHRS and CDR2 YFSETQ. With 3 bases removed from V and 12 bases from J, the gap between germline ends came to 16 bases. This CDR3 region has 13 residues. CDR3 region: CASSSEGSGAQFF. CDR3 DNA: TGCGCCAGCAGCTCCGAGGGATCCGGCGCGCAGTTCTTC.

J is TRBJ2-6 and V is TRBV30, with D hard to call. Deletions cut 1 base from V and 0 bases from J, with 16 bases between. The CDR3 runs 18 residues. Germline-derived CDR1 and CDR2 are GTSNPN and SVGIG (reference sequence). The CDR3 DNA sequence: TGTGCCTGGAGTGATGAAGGGATGAAGGGCTCTGGGGCCAACGTCCTGACTTTC. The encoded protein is CAWSDEGMKGSGANVLTF.

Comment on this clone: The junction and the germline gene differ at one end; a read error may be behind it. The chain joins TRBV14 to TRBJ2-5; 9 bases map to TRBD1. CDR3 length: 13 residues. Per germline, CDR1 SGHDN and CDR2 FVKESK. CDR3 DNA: TGTGCCAGCAGCCAAGATCCGGACAGGGACAGGGACTTC. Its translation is CASSQDPDRDRDF.

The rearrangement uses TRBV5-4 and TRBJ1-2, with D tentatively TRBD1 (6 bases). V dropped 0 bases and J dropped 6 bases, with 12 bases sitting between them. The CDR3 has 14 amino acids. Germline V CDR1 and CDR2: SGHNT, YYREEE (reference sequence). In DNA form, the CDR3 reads TGTGCCAGCAGCTTGGGAAACAGGGTGGATGGCTACACCTTC. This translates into CASSLGNRVDGYTF.

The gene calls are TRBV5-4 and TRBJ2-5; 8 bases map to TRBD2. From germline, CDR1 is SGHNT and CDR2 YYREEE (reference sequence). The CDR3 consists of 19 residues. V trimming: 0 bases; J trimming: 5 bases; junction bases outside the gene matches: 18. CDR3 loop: CASSLDVGLAGRLRETQYF. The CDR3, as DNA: TGTGCCAGCAGCTTGGATGTAGGGTTAGCGGGGCGCCTAAGGGAGACCCAGTACTTC.

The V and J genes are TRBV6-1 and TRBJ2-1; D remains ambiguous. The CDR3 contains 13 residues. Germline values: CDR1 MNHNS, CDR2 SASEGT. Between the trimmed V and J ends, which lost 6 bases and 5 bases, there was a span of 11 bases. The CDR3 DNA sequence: TGTGCCAGCAGGGTGAGCGTCGACAATGAGCAGTTCTTC. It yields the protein CASRVSVDNEQFF.

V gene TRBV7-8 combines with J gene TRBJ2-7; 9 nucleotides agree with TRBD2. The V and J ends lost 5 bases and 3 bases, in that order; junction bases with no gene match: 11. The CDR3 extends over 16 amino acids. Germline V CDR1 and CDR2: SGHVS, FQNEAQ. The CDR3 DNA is TGTGCCAGCAGCCCTTGGGAGGTAGCGGGAGACTACGAGCAGTACTTC. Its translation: CASSPWEVAGDYEQYF. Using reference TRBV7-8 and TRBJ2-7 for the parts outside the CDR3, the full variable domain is GAGVSQSPRYKVAKRGQDVALRCDPISGHVSLFWYQQALGQGPEFLTYFQNEAQLDKSGLPSDRFFAERPEGSVSTLKIQRTQQEDSAVYLCASSPWEVAGDYEQYFGPGTRLTVT.

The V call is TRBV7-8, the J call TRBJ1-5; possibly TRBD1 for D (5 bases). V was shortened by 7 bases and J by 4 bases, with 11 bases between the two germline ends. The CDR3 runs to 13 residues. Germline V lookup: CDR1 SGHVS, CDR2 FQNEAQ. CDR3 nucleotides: TGTGCCAGCAACCGGGGCCGAAATCAGCCCCAGCATTTT. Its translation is CASNRGRNQPQHF.

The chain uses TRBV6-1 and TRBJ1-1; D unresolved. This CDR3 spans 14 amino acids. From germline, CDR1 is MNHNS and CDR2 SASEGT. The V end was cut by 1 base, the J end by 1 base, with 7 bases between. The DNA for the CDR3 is TGTGCCAGCAGTGAAGTAGGAGGGAACACTGAAGCTTTCTTT. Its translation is CASSEVGGNTEAFF.

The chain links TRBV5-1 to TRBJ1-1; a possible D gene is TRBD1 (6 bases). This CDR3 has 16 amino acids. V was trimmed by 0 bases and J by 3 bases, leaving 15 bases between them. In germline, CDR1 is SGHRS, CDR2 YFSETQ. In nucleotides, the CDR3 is TGCGCCAGCAGCTTGGCCGGCGGGGGCATCGACACTGAAGCTTTCTTT. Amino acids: CASSLAGGGIDTEAFF.